Listed below are T cell receptor beta chains from one sample, sequenced in a study of T cell repertoires in cytomegalovirus infection. TCRdb used MiXCR to reprocess the reads, holding one entry per CDR3 protein. Of more than 150,000 distinct CDR3 sequences in the sample, roughly 19% are singletons; the top ten hold approximately 3%. The specimen sequenced was PBMCs. The receptors derive from a human donor in good health (CMV status not recorded). Some clones in this sample may be carry-over from other donors' samples. CDR3s include the opening cysteine and the closing phenylalanine or tryptophan. Fields, in order: D gene, clone size, J gene, V gene, CDR3 protein, CDR3 DNA. A D gene is named only where the DNA matches it firmly. Some rows mark clone size as missing; the rest say once, few, many or name a class of expanded clone.

d_call: TRBD1
clone_size: -
j_call: TRBJ2-2
v_call: TRBV15
cdr3_aa: CATSVDRGLNTGELFF
cdr3_nt: TGTGCCACCAGCGTGGACAGGGGGCTTAACACCGGGGAGCTGTTTTTT

d_call: TRBD1
clone_size: -
j_call: TRBJ2-7
v_call: TRBV9
cdr3_aa: CASSQTSGQIYEQYF
cdr3_nt: TGTGCCAGCAGCCAGACATCGGGACAGATCTACGAGCAGTACTTC

d_call: TRBD2
clone_size: few
j_call: TRBJ2-5
v_call: TRBV7-2
cdr3_aa: CASSLEAGVYETQYF
cdr3_nt: TGTGCCAGCAGCTTAGAAGCGGGGGTTTATGAGACCCAGTACTTC

d_call: -
clone_size: many
j_call: TRBJ2-3
v_call: TRBV11-2
cdr3_aa: CASSTADTQYF
cdr3_nt: TGTGCCAGCAGTACGGCAGATACGCAGTATTTT

d_call: -
clone_size: -
j_call: TRBJ2-7
v_call: TRBV12-3/TRBV12-4
cdr3_aa: CASRTTASYEQYF
cdr3_nt: TGTGCCAGCAGAACGACAGCTAGCTACGAGCAGTACTTC

d_call: -
clone_size: few
j_call: TRBJ2-2
v_call: TRBV29-1
cdr3_aa: CSVGVVGGTRELFF
cdr3_nt: TGCAGCGTTGGTGTTGTGGGAGGCACAAGGGAGCTGTTTTTT

d_call: -
clone_size: few
j_call: TRBJ2-7
v_call: TRBV4-1
cdr3_aa: CASSQLIKTWGYEQYF
cdr3_nt: TGCGCCAGCAGCCAATTGATTAAAACTTGGGGCTACGAGCAGTACTTC

d_call: TRBD1
clone_size: many
j_call: TRBJ1-6
v_call: TRBV7-2
cdr3_aa: CASSSRQGSSPLHF
cdr3_nt: TGTGCCAGCAGCTCCCGACAGGGAAGTTCACCCCTCCACTTT

d_call: -
clone_size: many
j_call: TRBJ2-3
v_call: TRBV7-8
cdr3_aa: CASSLDGGTDTQYF
cdr3_nt: TGTGCCAGCAGCTTAGACGGCGGCACAGATACGCAGTATTTT

d_call: -
clone_size: -
j_call: TRBJ2-7
v_call: TRBV19
cdr3_aa: CASSRVVGVYEQYF
cdr3_nt: TGTGCCAGTAGTCGAGTGGTGGGGGTTTACGAGCAGTACTTC

d_call: TRBD1
clone_size: few
j_call: TRBJ2-7
v_call: TRBV4-3
cdr3_aa: CASSQDSGQVPYEQYF
cdr3_nt: TGCGCCAGCAGCCAAGATTCGGGACAGGTCCCCTACGAGCAGTACTTC

d_call: TRBD2
clone_size: -
j_call: TRBJ2-4
v_call: TRBV18
cdr3_aa: CASSPGLGNIQYF
cdr3_nt: TGTGCCAGCTCACCGGGACTAGGGAACATTCAGTACTTC

d_call: TRBD1
clone_size: few
j_call: TRBJ2-5
v_call: TRBV20-1
cdr3_aa: CSAGQGGQETQYF
cdr3_nt: TGCAGTGCTGGACAGGGCGGACAAGAGACCCAGTACTTC

d_call: -
clone_size: -
j_call: TRBJ2-1
v_call: TRBV29-1
cdr3_aa: CSVGRENYNEQFF
cdr3_nt: TGCAGCGTTGGTAGGGAGAACTACAATGAGCAGTTCTTC

d_call: TRBD1
clone_size: few
j_call: TRBJ2-3
v_call: TRBV18
cdr3_aa: CASSSDREDTQYF
cdr3_nt: TGTGCCAGCTCATCCGACAGGGAAGATACGCAGTATTTT

d_call: TRBD1
clone_size: -
j_call: TRBJ1-1
v_call: TRBV29-1
cdr3_aa: CSVGQGVSTEAFF
cdr3_nt: TGCAGCGTTGGGCAGGGGGTTTCCACTGAAGCTTTCTTT

d_call: TRBD1
clone_size: few
j_call: TRBJ1-3
v_call: TRBV14
cdr3_aa: CASSWRQGTGNTIYF
cdr3_nt: TGTGCCAGCAGCTGGAGACAGGGGACGGGAAACACCATATATTTT

d_call: TRBD1
clone_size: many
j_call: TRBJ1-4
v_call: TRBV12-3/TRBV12-4
cdr3_aa: CASSQQGSGKLFF
cdr3_nt: TGTGCCAGCAGCCAACAGGGGTCCGGGAAACTGTTTTTT

d_call: -
clone_size: many
j_call: TRBJ1-1
v_call: TRBV27
cdr3_aa: CASGPQWRAEAFF
cdr3_nt: TGTGCCAGCGGGCCCCAATGGAGGGCTGAAGCTTTCTTT

d_call: -
clone_size: -
j_call: TRBJ2-2
v_call: TRBV6-1
cdr3_aa: CASSDLSLAGTGELFF
cdr3_nt: TGTGCCAGCAGTGATTTGAGTCTCGCCGGCACCGGGGAGCTGTTTTTT

d_call: TRBD2
clone_size: few
j_call: TRBJ2-1
v_call: TRBV7-3
cdr3_aa: CASSGGGLAGEQFF
cdr3_nt: TGTGCCAGCAGCGGGGGAGGTTTAGCGGGTGAGCAGTTCTTC

d_call: -
clone_size: few
j_call: TRBJ2-1
v_call: TRBV4-1
cdr3_aa: CASSQGGQPTGEQFF
cdr3_nt: TGCGCCAGCAGCCAAGGAGGACAGCCGACGGGTGAGCAGTTCTTC

d_call: TRBD1
clone_size: few
j_call: TRBJ2-6
v_call: TRBV6-5
cdr3_aa: CASSYRKTGFPSGANVLTF
cdr3_nt: TGTGCCAGCAGTTACCGAAAGACAGGGTTTCCCTCTGGGGCCAACGTCCTGACTTTC

d_call: TRBD1
clone_size: -
j_call: TRBJ2-7
v_call: TRBV20-1
cdr3_aa: CSARQGVYEQYF
cdr3_nt: TGCAGTGCTAGACAGGGGGTCTACGAGCAGTACTTC

d_call: -
clone_size: -
j_call: TRBJ2-2
v_call: TRBV2
cdr3_aa: CASTYNTGELFF
cdr3_nt: TGTGCCAGCACCTACAACACCGGGGAGCTGTTTTTT

d_call: -
clone_size: few
j_call: TRBJ1-4
v_call: TRBV5-6
cdr3_aa: CASSLRGLKEKLFF
cdr3_nt: TGTGCCAGCAGCTTGCGGGGGCTAAAGGAAAAACTGTTTTTT

d_call: TRBD2
clone_size: few
j_call: TRBJ2-1
v_call: TRBV2
cdr3_aa: CASREAGGLSGYNEQFF
cdr3_nt: TGTGCCAGCAGGGAAGCGGGAGGCCTTTCGGGGTACAATGAGCAGTTCTTC

d_call: -
clone_size: -
j_call: TRBJ2-5
v_call: TRBV9
cdr3_aa: CASSVGGNQETQYF
cdr3_nt: TGTGCCAGCAGCGTAGGAGGGAATCAAGAGACCCAGTACTTC

d_call: -
clone_size: few
j_call: TRBJ2-3
v_call: TRBV2
cdr3_aa: CASSDRGAADTQYF
cdr3_nt: TGTGCCAGCAGTGACAGGGGGGCAGCAGATACGCAGTATTTT

d_call: -
clone_size: many
j_call: TRBJ2-7
v_call: TRBV20-1
cdr3_aa: CSAGEHGGSYEQYF
cdr3_nt: TGCAGTGCTGGAGAGCATGGGGGTTCCTACGAGCAGTACTTC

d_call: -
clone_size: many
j_call: TRBJ2-7
v_call: TRBV7-2
cdr3_aa: CASTTSYGNEQYF
cdr3_nt: TGTGCCAGCACCACTAGCTACGGGAACGAGCAGTACTTC

d_call: -
clone_size: few
j_call: TRBJ2-7
v_call: TRBV4-1
cdr3_aa: CASSPSQGIYEQYF
cdr3_nt: TGTGCCAGCAGCCCCTCTCAGGGCATCTACGAGCAGTACTTC

d_call: -
clone_size: -
j_call: TRBJ1-5
v_call: TRBV28
cdr3_aa: CASSLSGVGNQPQHF
cdr3_nt: TGTGCCAGCAGTTTATCAGGAGTAGGCAATCAGCCCCAGCATTTT

d_call: TRBD1
clone_size: few
j_call: TRBJ1-1
v_call: TRBV29-1
cdr3_aa: CSARTGGDTEAFF
cdr3_nt: TGCAGCGCGCGGACAGGCGGAGACACTGAAGCTTTCTTT

d_call: -
clone_size: -
j_call: TRBJ2-1
v_call: TRBV28
cdr3_aa: CASSRGTNSYNEQFF
cdr3_nt: TGTGCCAGCAGTCGAGGGACCAATTCGTACAATGAGCAGTTCTTC

d_call: TRBD1
clone_size: few
j_call: TRBJ2-3
v_call: TRBV11-3
cdr3_aa: CASSGRGTGQSTDTQYF
cdr3_nt: TGTGCCAGCAGCGGACGAGGGACAGGACAAAGCACAGATACGCAGTATTTT

d_call: TRBD1
clone_size: many
j_call: TRBJ1-6
v_call: TRBV7-9
cdr3_aa: CASSTGQGWNSPLHF
cdr3_nt: TGTGCCAGCAGCACAGGACAGGGGTGGAATTCACCCCTCCACTTT

d_call: -
clone_size: -
j_call: TRBJ1-4
v_call: TRBV2
cdr3_aa: CASSEGYGNEKLFF
cdr3_nt: TGTGCCAGCAGTGAAGGGTACGGGAATGAAAAACTGTTTTTT

d_call: -
clone_size: -
j_call: TRBJ2-2
v_call: TRBV6-5
cdr3_aa: CASSYSLHSNTGELFF
cdr3_nt: TGTGCCAGCAGTTACTCACTACACTCGAACACCGGGGAGCTGTTTTTT

d_call: -
clone_size: few
j_call: TRBJ1-5
v_call: TRBV20-1
cdr3_aa: CSARAKLGGGTQPQHF
cdr3_nt: TGCAGTGCTAGAGCGAAACTGGGGGGGGGCACTCAGCCCCAGCATTTT

d_call: -
clone_size: few
j_call: TRBJ1-3
v_call: TRBV7-9
cdr3_aa: CASSLMMEGFGNTIYF
cdr3_nt: TGTGCCAGCAGCTTAATGATGGAGGGGTTTGGAAACACCATATATTTT

d_call: -
clone_size: many
j_call: TRBJ1-2
v_call: TRBV19
cdr3_aa: CASKNGGRNYGYTF
cdr3_nt: TGTGCCAGTAAGAATGGAGGGCGGAACTATGGCTACACCTTC

d_call: TRBD2
clone_size: many
j_call: TRBJ2-1
v_call: TRBV19
cdr3_aa: CASSIIKSSGLSYNEQFF
cdr3_nt: TGTGCCAGTAGTATTATAAAATCTAGCGGTCTCTCCTACAATGAGCAGTTCTTC

d_call: -
clone_size: once
j_call: TRBJ1-1
v_call: TRBV6-4
cdr3_aa: CASSSDQQGRAFF
cdr3_nt: TGTGCCAGCAGTAGCGATCAACAGGGACGGGCTTTCTTT